The present TCR beta chain was sequenced within a study of cytotoxic CD8 clonotypes in ibrutinib-treated CLL. In the study overall: Patients: around 11 relapsed/refractory, 15 treatment-naive, under 18 IGHV unmutated. Study outcomes and limitations: Public clonotypes, an uncommon group, contracted or remained stable on treatment. Higher clonality was seen at ibrutinib response and a return toward baseline at progression.

Target depth was 1 in 200,000 to 1 in 1 million T cells, about 10x per clonotype. Profiling relied on immunoSEQ multiplex PCR, and the TCRdb table lists in-frame clones only, not all of them. The table records about 76,000 clones, roughly 85% of them present only once. Details on this clone: Its antigen is unidentified.

This CDR3 comprises 15 residues. Trimming left V 4 bases short and J 1 base short, with 14 bases between. CDR1 is MGHRA and CDR2 is YSYEKL in the germline V gene. The J gene is TRBJ2-7, the V gene TRBV4-1; D uncertain. This TCR came from a human donor with chronic lymphocytic leukemia. The input for sequencing was PBMCs, taken after 24 months of ibrutinib treatment. The chain's CDR3 is CASSPGRAGSYEQYF. Here the CDR3 DNA reads TGCGCCAGCAGCCCGGGCCGTGCCGGGTCCTACGAGCAGTACTTC.